The entry that follows covers one T cell receptor (beta chain) sequence. Its antigen is not known. This entry belongs to a study of cytomegalovirus exposure and HLA in healthy donors. Trimming at V came to 6 bases and at J to 1 base, leaving 8 bases not matched to a gene. This CDR3 is built from 16 residues. Germline lookup yields CDR1 MGHDK and CDR2 SYGVNS. Researchers ran the PCR with 60 Vbeta and 13 Jbeta primers. Generated by immunoSEQ multiplex PCR, the TCRdb table keeps only in-frame clones and is missing some. The table includes roughly 200,000 clones, roughly four fifths detected once. Study findings and constraints: Earlier findings revealed that most TCR beta V segments proved productive either about 87% or about 30% of the time.

Sequencing used PBMCs. The sequence was obtained from a man aged 25-40 years in good health and CMV-seronegative. The J gene is TRBJ2-2, the V gene TRBV25-1; 7 nucleotides match TRBD2. DNA for the CDR3: TGTGCCAGCAGGGATGCGCAGCGGGAGAACACCGGGGAGCTGTTTTTT. Protein product: CASRDAQRENTGELFF.